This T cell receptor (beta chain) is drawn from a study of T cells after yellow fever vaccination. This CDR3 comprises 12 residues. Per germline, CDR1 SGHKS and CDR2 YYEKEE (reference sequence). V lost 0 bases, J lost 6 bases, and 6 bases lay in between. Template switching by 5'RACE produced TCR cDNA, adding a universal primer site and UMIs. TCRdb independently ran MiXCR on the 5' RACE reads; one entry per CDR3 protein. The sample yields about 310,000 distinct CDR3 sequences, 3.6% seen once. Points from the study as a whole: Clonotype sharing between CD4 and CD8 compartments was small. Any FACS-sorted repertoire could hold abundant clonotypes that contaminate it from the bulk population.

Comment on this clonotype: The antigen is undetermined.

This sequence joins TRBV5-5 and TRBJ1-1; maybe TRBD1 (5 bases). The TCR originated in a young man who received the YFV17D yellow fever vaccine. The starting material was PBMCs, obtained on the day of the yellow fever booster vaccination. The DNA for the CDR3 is TGTGCCAGCAGCTTGGGACAGTCTGAAGCTTTCTTT. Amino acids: CASSLGQSEAFF.